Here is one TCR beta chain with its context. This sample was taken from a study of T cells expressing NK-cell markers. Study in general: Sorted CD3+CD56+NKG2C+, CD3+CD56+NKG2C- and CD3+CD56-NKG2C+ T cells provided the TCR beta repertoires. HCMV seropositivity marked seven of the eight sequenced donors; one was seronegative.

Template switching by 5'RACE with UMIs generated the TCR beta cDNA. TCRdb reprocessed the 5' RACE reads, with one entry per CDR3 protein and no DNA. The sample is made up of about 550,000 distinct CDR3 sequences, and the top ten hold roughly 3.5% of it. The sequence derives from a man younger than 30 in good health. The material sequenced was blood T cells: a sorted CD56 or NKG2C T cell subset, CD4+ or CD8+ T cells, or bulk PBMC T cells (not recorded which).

This chain's CDR3 is CASSPSTSATYEQYF. This rearrangement joins TRBV5-1 to TRBJ2-7; TCRdb outputs TRBD2, but without DNA this stays unchecked. This CDR3 is 15 amino acids long. CDR1 and CDR2 from the germline V gene are SGHRS and YFSETQ.